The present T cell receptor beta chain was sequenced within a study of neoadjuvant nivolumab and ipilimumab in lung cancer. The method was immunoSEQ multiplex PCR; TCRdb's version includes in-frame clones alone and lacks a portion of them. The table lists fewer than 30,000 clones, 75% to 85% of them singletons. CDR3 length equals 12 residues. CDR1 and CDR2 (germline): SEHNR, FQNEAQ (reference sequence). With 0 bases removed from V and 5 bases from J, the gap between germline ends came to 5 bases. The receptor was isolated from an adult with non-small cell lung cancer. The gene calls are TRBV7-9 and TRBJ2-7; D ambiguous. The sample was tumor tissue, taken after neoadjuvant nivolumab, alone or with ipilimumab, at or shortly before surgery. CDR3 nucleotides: TGTGCCAGCAGCTTAGCCTCTCACGAGCAGTACTTC. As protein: CASSLASHEQYF.